This is a list of T cell receptor beta chains from one sample in a study of human T cells and chemical hapten exposure. In TCRdb, the RACE reads were re-called with MiXCR into one record per CDR3 protein. The data contain some 330,000 distinct CDR3 sequences, around 5.5% of them singletons. Material: whole blood, obtained in connection with sensitization to the hapten diphenylcyclopropenone (DPC). Source of these receptors: a woman between 18 and 29 years old with alopecia areata. Some clones in this sample may be carry-over from other donors' samples. CDR3s include the opening cysteine and the closing phenylalanine or tryptophan. Fields, in order: V gene, J gene, clone size, D gene, CDR3 length, CDR3 DNA, CDR3 protein. A D gene is named only where the DNA matches it firmly. A clone size is listed for some rows: how often the clone was seen (once, few, many), or a class if it is expanded.

V gene: TRBV11-1
J gene: TRBJ2-3
clone size: few
D gene: NA
CDR3 length: 14
CDR3 DNA: TGTGCCAGCAGCCAGGACAAGAGCACAGATACGCAGTATTTT
CDR3 protein: CASSQDKSTDTQYF

V gene: TRBV11-1
J gene: TRBJ1-1
clone size: NA
D gene: TRBD1
CDR3 length: 24
CDR3 DNA: TGTGCCAGCAGCTTCCCCCGCTTTGAACCAAAGGGACAGGCACCCCAAGATGGTCACACTGAAGCTTTCTTT
CDR3 protein: CASSFPRFEPKGQAPQDGHTEAFF

V gene: TRBV6-6
J gene: TRBJ2-1
clone size: many
D gene: TRBD1
CDR3 length: 13
CDR3 DNA: TGTGCCGCGGAAGGGACAGGGATCAATGAGCAGTTCTTC
CDR3 protein: CAAEGTGINEQFF

V gene: TRBV3-1
J gene: TRBJ2-2
clone size: many
D gene: NA
CDR3 length: 11
CDR3 DNA: TGTGCCAGCAGCCAAACCGGGGAGCTGTTTTTT
CDR3 protein: CASSQTGELFF

V gene: TRBV7-4
J gene: TRBJ2-2
clone size: many
D gene: NA
CDR3 length: 15
CDR3 DNA: TGTGCCAGCAGCACACCAGGACGCGACACCGGGGAGCTGTTTTTT
CDR3 protein: CASSTPGRDTGELFF

V gene: TRBV6-2/TRBV6-3
J gene: TRBJ1-1
clone size: many
D gene: TRBD1
CDR3 length: 16
CDR3 DNA: TGTGCCAGCAGTTACGGGACAGGGTGGGATACGAGTGAAGCTTTCTTT
CDR3 protein: CASSYGTGWDTSEAFF

V gene: TRBV6-4
J gene: TRBJ2-1
clone size: NA
D gene: NA
CDR3 length: 21
CDR3 DNA: TGTGCCAGCACAGGCGGAAGCGTCCACCGTGGCCCTGGGGGCTCCTACAATGAGCAGTTCTTC
CDR3 protein: CASTGGSVHRGPGGSYNEQFF

V gene: TRBV5-1
J gene: TRBJ2-3
clone size: NA
D gene: NA
CDR3 length: 14
CDR3 DNA: TGCGCCAGCAGCTGGGATGGAGGGGCGGATACGCAGTATTTT
CDR3 protein: CASSWDGGADTQYF

V gene: TRBV27
J gene: TRBJ2-5
clone size: many
D gene: TRBD2
CDR3 length: 14
CDR3 DNA: TGTGCCAGCAGTTTTCGGGGGGACCTAGAGACCCAGTACTTC
CDR3 protein: CASSFRGDLETQYF

V gene: TRBV5-1
J gene: TRBJ2-1
clone size: NA
D gene: TRBD1
CDR3 length: 14
CDR3 DNA: TGCGCCAGCAGCTTGGGGACAGGGTCCAATGAGCAGTTCTTC
CDR3 protein: CASSLGTGSNEQFF

V gene: TRBV12-3/TRBV12-4
J gene: TRBJ1-1
clone size: NA
D gene: NA
CDR3 length: 14
CDR3 DNA: TGTGCCAGCAGCTCTCATACCGCAACCACTGAAGCTTTCTTT
CDR3 protein: CASSSHTATTEAFF

V gene: TRBV9
J gene: TRBJ2-7
clone size: NA
D gene: TRBD1
CDR3 length: 13
CDR3 DNA: TGTGCCAGCAGCGGGGGACAGAACTACGAGCAGTACTTC
CDR3 protein: CASSGGQNYEQYF

V gene: TRBV7-8
J gene: TRBJ2-1
clone size: many
D gene: NA
CDR3 length: 16
CDR3 DNA: TGTGCCAGCAGCTTACTTGCGGGGGCCACCCCCGATGAGCAGTTCTTC
CDR3 protein: CASSLLAGATPDEQFF

V gene: TRBV16
J gene: TRBJ2-3
clone size: NA
D gene: NA
CDR3 length: 13
CDR3 DNA: TGTGCCAGCAGCCGTGAACCATCAGATACGCAGTATTTT
CDR3 protein: CASSREPSDTQYF

V gene: TRBV18
J gene: TRBJ2-3
clone size: many
D gene: TRBD2
CDR3 length: 15
CDR3 DNA: TGTGCCAGCTCACCACCGGGACTAGGTTCAGATACGCAGTATTTT
CDR3 protein: CASSPPGLGSDTQYF

V gene: TRBV5-1
J gene: TRBJ2-3
clone size: NA
D gene: NA
CDR3 length: 15
CDR3 DNA: TGCGCCAGCAGCTTGGCCTTCAGCAGCACAGATACGCAGTATTTT
CDR3 protein: CASSLAFSSTDTQYF

V gene: TRBV5-1
J gene: TRBJ2-7
clone size: few
D gene: NA
CDR3 length: 13
CDR3 DNA: TGCGCCAGCAGCTTGGAAGGTTTCTACGAGCAGTACTTC
CDR3 protein: CASSLEGFYEQYF

V gene: TRBV27
J gene: TRBJ2-3
clone size: few
D gene: TRBD1
CDR3 length: 17
CDR3 DNA: TGTGCCAGCAGTTCGCGGACAGGGATGATTAGCACAGATACGCAGTATTTT
CDR3 protein: CASSSRTGMISTDTQYF

V gene: TRBV7-9
J gene: TRBJ1-2
clone size: many
D gene: NA
CDR3 length: 14
CDR3 DNA: TGTGCCAGCAGCTCCGCCTCAGTTAACTATGGCTACACCTTC
CDR3 protein: CASSSASVNYGYTF

V gene: TRBV21-1
J gene: TRBJ2-7
clone size: NA
D gene: NA
CDR3 length: 15
CDR3 DNA: TGTGCCAGCAGACAAACGGGACTAGCCATTTACGAGCAGTACTTC
CDR3 protein: CASRQTGLAIYEQYF

V gene: TRBV10-3
J gene: TRBJ2-3
clone size: few
D gene: NA
CDR3 length: 12
CDR3 DNA: TGTGCCATCAGGACAAGTTCAGATACGCAGTATTTT
CDR3 protein: CAIRTSSDTQYF

V gene: TRBV20-1
J gene: TRBJ1-1
clone size: few
D gene: NA
CDR3 length: 14
CDR3 DNA: TGCAGTGCTAGAGAAGGCGGGGGGAAAACTGAAGCTTTCTTT
CDR3 protein: CSAREGGGKTEAFF

V gene: TRBV24-1
J gene: TRBJ2-2
clone size: NA
D gene: TRBD1
CDR3 length: 15
CDR3 DNA: TGTGCCACCAGTGATCCAGGGGGCAAGACCGGGGAGCTGTTTTTT
CDR3 protein: CATSDPGGKTGELFF

V gene: TRBV4-3
J gene: TRBJ2-1
clone size: few
D gene: TRBD2
CDR3 length: 16
CDR3 DNA: TGCGCCAGCAGCCAAACTACGGGCGGGGGTAGAAATGAGCAGTTCTTC
CDR3 protein: CASSQTTGGGRNEQFF

V gene: TRBV2
J gene: TRBJ2-3
clone size: few
D gene: NA
CDR3 length: 13
CDR3 DNA: TGTGCCAGCAACGAAGTAGGCACAGATACGCAGTATTTT
CDR3 protein: CASNEVGTDTQYF